Sequencing of this T cell receptor (beta chain) was carried out in a study of response to subunit inactivated influenza vaccine (dated by TCRdb to the late 2010s). About the full investigation: Deep quantitative T cell receptor repertoire profiling was used in the study to track responses to a trivalent subunit inactivated influenza vaccine.

As encoded in the germline V gene, CDR1 is MNHEY while CDR2 is SVGEGT. A distance of 13 bases separates the germline ends of V and J, which lose 0 bases and 5 bases respectively. The CDR3, from cysteine to phenylalanine, totals 15 residues. Just the 45-base CDR3 DNA is kept, in frame starting at base 1. Only a few counts were recorded for this clonotype. Its antigen target is currently unknown. No qualities accompany the bases; no much larger clone lies one base away. The investigation overall reported the following: According to the authors, only a limited number of new T cells may be recruited by each seasonal influenza vaccination.

Libraries were prepared through RT-PCR. Sequencing was carried out with an Illumina HiSeq 2500. The public sequencing data were trimmed at Q25 with fastp and processed into clonotypes with MiXCR by TCRdb, which kept only in-frame beta chains. Rows are combined by CDR3 protein, so each entry shows the most common genes and DNA. For this sample there are about 480,000 distinct CDR3 sequences; 25% appear just once. The ten largest clonotypes hold approximately 2% of the sample. The origin of this receptor is a man in his fifties who received an inactivated influenza vaccine. Donor details come from another sample of the same person, matched by shared clones. The chain was built from TRBV6-2 or TRBV6-3 and TRBJ2-5; TRBD1 is possibly the D segment (6 matching bases). Specimen: CD4+ T cells sorted from PBMCs, collected 5 days after vaccination. The sequenced DNA: TGTGCCAGCAGTTACTCAACCGGGACACGGGAGACCCAGTACTTC. This is translated as CASSYSTGTRETQYF.